This T cell receptor (beta chain) is drawn from a study of shared clonotypes between healthy human individuals. This clone was recorded only once. The V gene's germline CDR1 is MDHEN and CDR2 SYDVKM. The CDR3 spans 17 residues. J gave up 6 bases and V 4 bases, and 16 bases lay outside the gene matches. Execution of the assay was at deep level. Around 30,000 T cell genomes (about 0.2 ug DNA) went into each sorted-subset replicate. This table comes from immunoSEQ multiplex PCR, and its TCRdb copy is limited to in-frame clones, with some not included. Counted here are hundreds of thousands of clones, about 74% occurring once; the ten biggest clones make up over 1.5%.

The sample consisted of memory CD4+ T cells sorted from blood. Subset indicated: CD45RA-negative fraction. The receptor's source is a woman in her thirties in good health. This chain joins TRBV28 and TRBJ1-2; 8 bases fit TRBD1. This CDR3 is CASSSEGWGVGQDGYTF. The CDR3 region has the DNA TGTGCCAGCAGTTCAGAAGGGTGGGGAGTGGGACAGGATGGCTACACCTTC.